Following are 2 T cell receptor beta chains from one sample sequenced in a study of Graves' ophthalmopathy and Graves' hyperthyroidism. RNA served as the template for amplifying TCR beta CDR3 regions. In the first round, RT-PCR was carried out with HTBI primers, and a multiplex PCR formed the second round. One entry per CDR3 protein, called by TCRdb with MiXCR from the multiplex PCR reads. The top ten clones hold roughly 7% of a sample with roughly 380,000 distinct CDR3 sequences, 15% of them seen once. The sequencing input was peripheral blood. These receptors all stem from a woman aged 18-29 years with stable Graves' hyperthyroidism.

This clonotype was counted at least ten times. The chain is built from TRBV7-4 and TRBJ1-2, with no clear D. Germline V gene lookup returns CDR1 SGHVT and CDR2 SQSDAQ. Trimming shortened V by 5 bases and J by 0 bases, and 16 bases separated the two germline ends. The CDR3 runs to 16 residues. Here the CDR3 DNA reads TGTGCCAGCAGCCTACGGCGCGCCCCCACTAACTATGGCTACACCTTC. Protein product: CASSLRRAPTNYGYTF. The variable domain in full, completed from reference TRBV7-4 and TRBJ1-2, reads GAGVSQSPRYKVAKRGRDVALRCDSISGHVTLYWYRQTLGQGSEVLTYSQSDAQRDKSGRPSGRFSAERPERSVSTLKIQRTEQGDSAVYLCASSLRRAPTNYGYTFGSGTRLTVV.

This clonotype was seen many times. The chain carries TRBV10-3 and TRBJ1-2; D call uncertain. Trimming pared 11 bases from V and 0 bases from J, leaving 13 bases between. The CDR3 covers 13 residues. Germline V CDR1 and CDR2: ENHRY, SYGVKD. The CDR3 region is CASSELANYGYTF. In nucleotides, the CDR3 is TGTGCCTCCTCAGAGTTAGCTAACTATGGCTACACCTTC.